The 9 T cell receptor beta chains given below trace back to one sample, sequenced in a study of Ad26.COV2.S vaccination and SARS-CoV-2 variants. Clones were sequenced by immunoSEQ multiplex PCR, and TCRdb holds only the in-frame ones, with some missing. The sample lists around 320,000 clones, approximately 80% occurring once. As for treatment: about 20 received Ad26.COV2.S at low or high dose, single or two shots; 5 received placebo; per-sample allocation not given. The investigators took samples on day 63 after the first vaccine or placebo injection. The sample in question was peripheral blood, obtained in a trial of Ad26.COV2.S vaccine versus placebo. The receptors shown here come from a person between 18 and 65 years old who received the Ad26.COV2.S COVID-19 vaccine or a placebo.

The chain employs TRBV18 and TRBJ2-5, with TRBD1 matching over 11 bases. J gave up 5 bases and V 4 bases, and 12 bases lay outside the gene matches. From germline, CDR1 is KGHSH and CDR2 LQKENI. There are 17 residues in the CDR3. CDR3 in amino acids: CASSRKRTGGMEETQYF. Here the CDR3 DNA reads TGTGCCAGCTCACGGAAACGGACAGGGGGCATGGAGGAGACCCAGTACTTC.

CDR3: CASSLVSGGADEQFF. CDR3 DNA: TGCGCCAGCAGCTTGGTTAGCGGGGGGGCCGATGAGCAGTTCTTC. V and J are TRBV5-1 and TRBJ2-1; 11 bases are a match to TRBD2. CDR1 SGHRS and CDR2 YFSETQ come from the germline V gene. The CDR3 covers 15 residues. Trimming at V came to 0 bases and at J to 8 bases, leaving 4 bases not matched to a gene.

The chain links TRBV5-1 to TRBJ2-7, with TRBD2 matching 8 bases. This CDR3 contains 15 residues. V lost 0 bases, J lost 5 bases, and 7 bases stayed unmatched. Germline-derived CDR1 and CDR2 are SGHRS and YFSETQ. For the CDR3, the DNA is TGCGCCAGCAGCTTGGCGGGGGGGAGGCACCACGAGCAGTACTTC. Protein: CASSLAGGRHHEQYF.

This clone is a singleton in its sample. V and J are TRBV19 and TRBJ1-1; 12 bases align to TRBD1. Germline V gene lookup returns CDR1 LNHDA and CDR2 SQIVND (reference sequence). V shed 6 bases, J shed 8 bases, and the junction held 16 bases outside the gene matches. The CDR3 has 17 amino acids. The CDR3 reads CASSTGQGAVGVGEAFF. The CDR3 DNA sequence: TGTGCCAGTAGCACGGGACAGGGGGCGGTCGGAGTCGGAGAAGCTTTCTTT. Supplemented by reference TRBV19 and TRBJ1-1, the full variable domain reads DGGITQSPKYLFRKEGQNVTLSCEQNLNHDAMYWYRQDPGQGLRLIYYSQIVNDFQKGDIAEGYSVSREKKESFPLTVTSAQKNPTAFYLCASSTGQGAVGVGEAFFGQGTRLTVV.

V gene TRBV9 combines with J gene TRBJ2-7; D assignment may be TRBD1 or TRBD2 (6 bases each). V was clipped by 3 bases and J by 3 bases, with 10 bases between them. CDR1 and CDR2 from the germline V gene are SGDLS and YYNGEE. This CDR3 contains 13 residues. CDR3 coding DNA: TGTGCCAGCAGCGCCGGGGGCAACTACGAGCAGTACTTC. Amino acids: CASSAGGNYEQYF. The full variable domain, with the rest looked up from reference TRBV9 and TRBJ2-7, is DSGVTQTPKHLITATGQRVTLRCSPRSGDLSVYWYQQSLDQGLQFLIQYYNGEERAKGNILERFSAQQFPDLHSELNLSSLELGDSALYFCASSAGGNYEQYFGPGTRLTVT.

This chain joins TRBV6-4 and TRBJ2-2, with 7 bases matching TRBD1. Per germline, CDR1 MRHNA and CDR2 SNTAGT. With V trimmed by 0 bases and J by 3 bases, 4 bases remained unmatched. This CDR3 spans 16 amino acids. CDR3 DNA: TGTGCCAGCAGTGACTCGACAGGGACATACACCGGGGAGCTGTTTTTT. Amino acids: CASSDSTGTYTGELFF.

The chain joins TRBV28 to TRBJ1-4; possible D gene TRBD1, 5 bases. The V end was cut by 6 bases, the J end by 4 bases, with 12 bases between. The CDR3 contains 14 residues. Germline assignment: CDR1 MDHEN and CDR2 SYDVKM. The CDR3 coding sequence is TGTGCCAGCAGCCGGGGCGGGGTTAATGAAAAACTGTTTTTT. This translates into CASSRGGVNEKLFF.

The V call is TRBV5-1, the J call TRBJ2-7; D may be TRBD2 (6 bases). CDR1 and CDR2 (germline): SGHRS, YFSETQ. The length of the CDR3 is 13 residues. Trimming stripped 2 bases from V and 6 bases from J, with 12 bases between. The CDR3 region has the DNA TGCGCCAGCAGCTTTGGAGGGGATGTCGAGCAGTACTTC. It translates to CASSFGGDVEQYF. The variable domain in full, completed from reference TRBV5-1 and TRBJ2-7, reads KAGVTQTPRYLIKTRGQQVTLSCSPISGHRSVSWYQQTPGQGLQFLFEYFSETQRNKGNFPGRFSGRQFSNSRSEMNVSTLELGDSALYLCASSFGGDVEQYFGPGTRLTVT.

The V call is TRBV9, the J call TRBJ2-3; the D gene could be TRBD1 or TRBD2 (6 bases each). Germline loops: CDR1 SGDLS, CDR2 YYNGEE. This CDR3 has 13 residues. Trimming removed 4 bases at V and 6 bases at J, with 12 bases between. The CDR3 DNA follows: TGTGCCAGCAGCCCTCCGGGGGCGGATACGCAGTATTTT. Protein sequence: CASSPPGADTQYF.